This T cell receptor (beta chain) was obtained from a study of CD8+ T cells in alopecia areata. Study-wide background: Patients received oral tofacitinib, 5 to 10 mg twice daily, for moderate-to-severe alopecia areata. Whole-study findings and limits: Numerous expanded lesional clones remained in scalp and blood during tofacitinib. Lesional scalp, especially alopecia totalis/universalis, showed higher clonality than normal scalp.

In this sample, this clone turned up a few times. Its target is unknown. Treatment reported: oral pan-JAK inhibitor, 5-10 mg twice daily. Collected material from alopecia areata patients comprised lesional scalp punch biopsies and peripheral blood. Germline values: CDR1 MGHRA, CDR2 YSYEKL. V lost 3 bases, J lost 4 bases, and 9 bases lay in between. The CDR3 consists of 13 residues. Extraction of RNA preceded its reverse transcription into cDNA, which served as the sequencing template. Here immunoSEQ multiplex PCR was the method, and the copy in TCRdb shows in-frame clones only, minus some. Seen here are 80,000 to 100,000 clones, 44% observed once, and the top ten hold about 17%.

The chain carries TRBV4-1 and TRBJ2-5, with D uncertain. This sequence originates from a human donor with alopecia areata. The source was CD8+ T cells sorted from blood, collected at week 24, from a patient treated with tofacitinib. CDR3 protein: CASSQFLRETQYF. As DNA, the CDR3 is TGCGCCAGCAGCCAGTTCCTAAGAGAGACCCAGTACTTC.